There are many counts of the clone carrying this T cell receptor (beta chain). Its antigen is as yet unknown. Noted time point: blood at routine non-recurrence follow-up after resection. Sequencing of whole RNA from tumor, nontumor lung or frozen PBMC involved no sorting. TCRdb reprocessed the 5' RACE reads via MiXCR and lists one record per CDR3 protein. The data contain around 110,000 distinct CDR3 sequences, 9.5% to 15% of them singletons. Per the germline V gene, CDR1 is SGHRS and CDR2 is YFSETQ. There are 14 residues in the CDR3. V was trimmed by 1 base and J by 6 bases, leaving 12 bases between them. This sample was included in a study of spatial heterogeneity in lung cancer. Overall study: There were some 70 donors, all of them untreated patients with early-stage non-small cell lung cancer. Median follow-up for sequenced PBMC samples was approximately 25 months after resection, when such samples existed. There were consistently more beta-chain sequences detected than alpha-chain sequences. Overall study findings and caveats: Tumor TCRs that were ubiquitous and expanded showed up in blood more at resection than follow-up.

The sequencing used PBMCs, collected at follow-up. The V gene is TRBV5-1, the J gene TRBJ2-3; possible D gene TRBD2, 5 bases. This receptor was taken from a male donor with early-stage non-small cell lung cancer. The CDR3 DNA sequence: TGCGCCAGCAGCTTGTTCGGGAATTCGGATACGCAGTATTTT. As protein: CASSLFGNSDTQYF.